This T cell receptor beta chain was profiled in a study of cytomegalovirus exposure and HLA in healthy donors. Turning to the study itself: Samples from HLA-typed donors yielded 65 million to 85 million unique TCRs in an early data release.

Trimming left V 0 bases short and J 4 bases short, with 15 bases between. This CDR3 comprises 16 residues. Germline V CDR1 and CDR2: LGHNA, YSLEER. PCR used 60 Vbeta primers and 13 Jbeta primers. Per the original data handling: A later analysis tallied approximately 78 million unique TCR beta chains, some 12 million of them shared. Using immunoSEQ multiplex PCR, the repertoire was profiled, and TCRdb retains in-frame clones only, with some absent. V, J and clone size are taken as reported in that table, and D and trimming were inferred from the DNA itself. Among around 78,000 clones listed, 72% were seen once.

The clonotype comes from a woman in her thirties or forties in good health and CMV-seropositive. Sequencing was performed on PBMCs. The chain combines TRBV4-3 with TRBJ1-2, with D possibly TRBD1 on 5 matching bases. In nucleotides, the CDR3 is TGCGCCAGCAGCCAAGAGTTCAGGGAAACACTCTATGGCTACACCTTC. Translating it yields CASSQEFRETLYGYTF.